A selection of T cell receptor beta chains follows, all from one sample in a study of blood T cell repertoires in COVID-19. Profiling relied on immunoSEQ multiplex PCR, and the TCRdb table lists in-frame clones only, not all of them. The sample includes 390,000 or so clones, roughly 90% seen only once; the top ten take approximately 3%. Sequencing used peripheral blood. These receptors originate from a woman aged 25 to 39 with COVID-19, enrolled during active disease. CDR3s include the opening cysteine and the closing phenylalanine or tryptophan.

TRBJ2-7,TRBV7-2,CASGAPLRYEQYF
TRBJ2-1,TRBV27,CASSLSGQGRNNEQFF
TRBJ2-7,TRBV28,CASSSTGAVWDEQYF
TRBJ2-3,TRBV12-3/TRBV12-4,CASSPSGRDTQYF
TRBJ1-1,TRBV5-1,CASSPERGTAEAFF
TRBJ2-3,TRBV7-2,CASSLGRSDVGGTQYF
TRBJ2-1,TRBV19,CASSILRGLAGDNEQFF
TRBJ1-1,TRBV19,CASSIGQPTEAFF
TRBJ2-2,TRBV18,CASSLPGTNTGELFF
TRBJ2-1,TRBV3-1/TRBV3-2,CASSQVYGDREFSYNEQFF
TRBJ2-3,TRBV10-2,CASRSGRGPDTQYF
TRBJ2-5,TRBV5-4,CASSLAGGETQYF
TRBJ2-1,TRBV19,CASSRLAGEQFF
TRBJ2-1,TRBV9,CASSETSGPYNEQFF
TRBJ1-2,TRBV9,CASSVTLQAGGYTF
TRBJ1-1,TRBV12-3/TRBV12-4,CASSYGMNTEAFF
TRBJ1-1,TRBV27,CASSLQVNTEAFF
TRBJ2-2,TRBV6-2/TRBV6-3,CASSGTSGRTGELFF
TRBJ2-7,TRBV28,CASSRQDYEQYF
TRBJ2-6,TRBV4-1,CASSQEYSGANVLTF
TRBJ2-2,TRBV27,CASSLVAGANTGELFF
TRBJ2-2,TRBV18,CASSPNFTGELFF
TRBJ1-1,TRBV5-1,CASSSHILNTEAFF
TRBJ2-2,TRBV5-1,CASSQAGVGAGELFF
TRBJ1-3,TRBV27,CASSPRTGLFGNTIYF
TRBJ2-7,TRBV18,CASSPPPGQGGYEQYF
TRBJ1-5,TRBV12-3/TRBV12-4,CASREGNQPQHF
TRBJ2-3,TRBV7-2,CASSSEVAGGNTQYF
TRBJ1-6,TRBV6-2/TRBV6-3,CASSYSQPSSYNSPLHF
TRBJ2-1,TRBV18,CASSPPSAGGGYNEQFF
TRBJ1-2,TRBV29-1,CSVELLLGETGSINYGYTF
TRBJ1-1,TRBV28,CASSLLARVPTEAFF
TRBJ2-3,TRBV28,CASSLGLAEGGADTQYF
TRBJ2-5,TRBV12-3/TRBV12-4,CASSLGLAQTQYF
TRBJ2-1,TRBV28,CASSEWPSGTSGYNEQFF
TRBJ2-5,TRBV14,CASSQDLRGTQYF
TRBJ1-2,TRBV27,CASRTTGQGGYYGYTF
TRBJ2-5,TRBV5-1,CASSLEYRETQYF
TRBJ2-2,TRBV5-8,CASSLEWGYRVEPTGELFF
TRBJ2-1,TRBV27,CASSFRLGGGDEQFF
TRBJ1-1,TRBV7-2,CASSLQRSTEAFF
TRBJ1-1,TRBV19,CASSSGVPGDMNTEAFF
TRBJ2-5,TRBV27,CASSFGGVWETQYF
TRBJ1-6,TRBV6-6,CASSYGDRVNSPLHF
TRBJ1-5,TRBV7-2,CASSLTGGSSNQPQHF